Listed here is a single T cell receptor beta chain. Its target antigen remains unknown. The input lacks base qualities; no much larger clone sits a single base away. The sample belongs to a study of lymphopenia after photon versus proton radiotherapy (dated by TCRdb to between 2018 and 2021). About the investigation overall: The immunological effects of photon versus proton radiation therapy were compared in patients with gastrointestinal tumors who developed high-grade lymphopenia. The 15 to 20 patients in the cohort had gastrointestinal tumors, were treated with either photon or proton therapy, and subsequently developed lymphopenia. The goal of the study was to characterize the differences between the two radiation modalities in how they affect the immune system. Findings and caveats that apply to the study as a whole: The survival association was examined only in patients who died, and the authors described better survival with proton therapy as a possibility, not as a demonstrated result. After the lymphocyte count nadir, repertoires from photon-treated patients showed oligoclonal expansion, particularly of CD8+ Temra cells, and this expansion drove the decline in diversity. Relative stability during treatment was observed in proton-treated patients, whereas loss of naive T cells and TCR diversity and gain of effector/memory populations were observed in photon-treated patients. Among patients across the cohort who died, overall survival time showed an inverse correlation with a larger post-nadir drop in TCR diversity.

Library creation used the immunoSEQ multiplex PCR assay. Deep sequencing of rearranged TCR beta loci, alongside multiparametric flow cytometry, was used to profile T cell repertoires. Not all clones reach the TCRdb copy of this immuneACCESS table, which keeps in-frame sequences only. Checked studies attribute under half of the gap to unresolved V genes and leave the rest unexplained. The sample table contains around 59,000 clones; only one count was recorded for about four fifths of them. The ten biggest clones cover approximately 2% of the sample. The source material was peripheral blood, sampled from a patient treated with proton-based radiotherapy. This receptor was identified in a man between 60 and 75 years old with pancreatic cancer.

The CDR3 protein is CASSPRRQPNTEAFF. The DNA reads as follows: TGTGCCAGCTCACCAAGAAGACAGCCGAACACTGAAGCTTTCTTT. The rearranged segments are TRBV18 and TRBJ1-1; matching of 5 bases hints at TRBD1 as the D gene. Including cysteine and phenylalanine, the CDR3 has 15 amino acids. CDR3 DNA is the only sequence kept; it has 45 bases, read in frame from the first base. The V end loses 2 bases and the J end loses 1 base, and a stretch of 11 bases separates them. The germline V gene encodes CDR1 KGHSH and CDR2 LQKENI.